These 25 T cell receptor beta chains share one sample of origin, sequenced in a study of shared clonotypes between healthy human individuals. The data were produced by immunoSEQ multiplex PCR, yet TCRdb's version contains in-frame clones alone and is incomplete. The sample lists approximately 500,000 clones; more than 75% were seen once. The sequencing input was PBMCs. These receptors were collected from a woman aged 40-49 years in good health. Some clones in this sample may be carry-over from other donors' samples.

The chain recombines TRBV11-2 with TRBJ2-7, with 10 bases matching TRBD2. Germline CDR1 is SGHAT and CDR2 is FQNNGV. The junction had 5 bases not matched to a gene; V was cut back by 5 bases and J by 4 bases. The length of the CDR3 is 14 residues. CDR3 bases: TGTGCCAGCAGCCGTGGACTAGCGGCTTACGAGCAGTACTTC. Translating it yields CASSRGLAAYEQYF.

The rearrangement uses TRBV6-4 and TRBJ2-1; 9 bases align to TRBD2. The CDR3 runs 15 residues. V gave up 6 bases and J gave up 9 bases; unmatched junction bases: 12. Germline CDR1 is MRHNA and CDR2 is SNTAGT. The CDR3 nucleotides are TGTGCCAGCAGGCGTGCCGGGACTAGCCTCACTGAGCAGTTCTTC. It specifies CASRRAGTSLTEQFF.

About this clone: Within the sample, other DNA sequences also encode this same CDR3. The rearrangement joins TRBV5-4 to TRBJ2-7; D gene ambiguous. Per the germline V gene, CDR1 is SGHNT and CDR2 is YYREEE (reference sequence). This CDR3 spans 12 amino acids. The ends were cut back, 5 bases at V and 6 bases at J, with 12 bases in the middle. The CDR3 sequence is CASRSPSGEQYF. The CDR3 nucleotides are TGTGCCAGCAGATCCCCCTCCGGCGAGCAGTACTTC.

V and J are TRBV4-3 and TRBJ2-1; D may be TRBD1 (6 bases). The CDR3 totals 15 residues. Germline lookup yields CDR1 LGHNA and CDR2 YSLEER. The V gene lost 3 bases and the J gene lost 4 bases, with 13 bases spanning the gap. The CDR3 protein is CASSHRRQEYNEQFF. In nucleotides, the CDR3 is TGCGCCAGCAGCCATAGACGACAGGAGTACAATGAGCAGTTCTTC.

The genes are TRBV10-3 and TRBJ1-2, with D unresolved. Trimming stripped 4 bases from V and 6 bases from J, with 9 bases between. This CDR3 is built from 12 residues. Germline V lookup: CDR1 ENHRY, CDR2 SYGVKD. The CDR3 loop is CAISVGPHGYTF. CDR3 coding DNA: TGTGCCATCAGTGTCGGCCCTCATGGCTACACCTTC.

The chain employs TRBV7-9 and TRBJ2-1; no definite D call. CDR3 size: 13 residues. V lost 5 bases and J lost 8, with 13 bases in between. Germline CDR1 is SEHNR and CDR2 is FQNEAQ (reference sequence). CDR3: CASSPSTVYEQFF. CDR3 sequence (DNA): TGTGCCAGCAGCCCATCGACCGTCTATGAGCAGTTCTTC.

The chain recombines TRBV19 with TRBJ2-1; D remains unclear. Germline V CDR1 and CDR2: LNHDA, SQIVND (reference sequence). The CDR3 has 13 amino acids. V shed 3 bases and J shed 4 bases, with 7 bases lying between them. CDR3 loop: CASSIGRYNEQFF. CDR3 DNA: TGTGCCAGTAGTATCGGCAGATACAATGAGCAGTTCTTC.

This sequence joins TRBV11-2 and TRBJ2-3, with D possibly TRBD1 on 5 matching bases. V was pared by 5 bases and J by 2 bases, with 11 bases between. The CDR3 sequence is 14 residues long. The germline V gene has CDR1 SGHAT and CDR2 FQNNGV. CDR3 nucleotides: TGTGCCAGCAGCCTACGGACACACACAGATACGCAGTATTTT. Its translation: CASSLRTHTDTQYF.

At least ten counts were recorded for this clone. The rearrangement links TRBV28 to TRBJ1-2, with no clear D. The CDR3 runs 14 residues. Deletions cut 4 bases from V and 4 bases from J, with 13 bases between. CDR1 and CDR2 from the germline V gene are MDHEN and SYDVKM. Here the CDR3 reads CASSSPGRSYGYTF. CDR3 bases: TGTGCCAGCAGTTCGCCCGGGAGATCCTATGGCTACACCTTC.

This clone was counted between two and nine times. This chain connects TRBV5-4 to TRBJ1-3, with D maybe TRBD1 (5 bases). CDR1 and CDR2 from the germline V gene are SGHNT and YYREEE (reference sequence). V was pared by 0 bases and J by 4 bases, with 14 bases between. This CDR3 contains 16 residues. The CDR3 reads CASSLEPPGAGNTIYF. The CDR3 bases are TGTGCCAGCAGCTTGGAACCACCTGGGGCCGGAAACACCATATATTTT.

This CDR3 is CASSLAGGDTEAFF. CDR3 DNA: TGTGCCAGCAGTTTAGCAGGGGGCGACACTGAAGCTTTCTTT. The chain employs TRBV28 and TRBJ1-1, with TRBD1 matching 8 bases. The CDR3 length is 14 residues. Germline CDR1 reads MDHEN; CDR2 reads SYDVKM. The junction had 2 bases not matched to a gene; V was cut back by 2 bases and J by 3 bases.

The genes are TRBV4-3 and TRBJ1-4; a weak D match, TRBD1 (5 bases). Germline CDR1 LGHNA, CDR2 YSLEER. The length of the CDR3 is 15 residues. V was trimmed by 2 bases and J by 5 bases, leaving 12 bases between them. The CDR3 protein is CASSQQGVSNEKLFF. The CDR3 bases are TGCGCCAGCAGCCAACAGGGAGTGTCCAATGAAAAACTGTTTTTT.

This chain connects TRBV10-3 to TRBJ1-5; TRBD1 might be the D (6 bases). The CDR3 sequence is 14 residues long. The germline CDR1 and CDR2 sequences are ENHRY and SYGVKD. V was cut by 3 bases and J by 0 bases, with 6 bases left in between. The CDR3: CAISDRGSNQPQHF. Written as DNA, the CDR3 is TGTGCCATCAGTGACAGGGGTAGCAATCAGCCCCAGCATTTT.

Only one count was recorded for this clone. V usage is TRBV7-2 and J usage is TRBJ2-5; D unclear. Germline CDR1 reads SGHTA; CDR2 reads FQGNSA. V dropped 1 base and J dropped 5 bases, with 8 bases sitting between them. CDR3 length: 13 residues. CDR3 region: CASSLVSRETQYF. The CDR3 DNA follows: TGTGCCAGCAGCTTAGTGAGCCGGGAGACCCAGTACTTC. Supplemented by reference TRBV7-2 and TRBJ2-5, the full variable domain reads GAGVSQSPSNKVTEKGKDVELRCDPISGHTALYWYRQSLGQGLEFLIYFQGNSAPDKSGLPSDRFSAERTGGSVSTLTIQRTQQEDSAVYLCASSLVSRETQYFGPGTRLLVL.

Regarding this clone: A much larger clone is a single base away; this may be a read error. The sample carries other DNA sequences with the same CDR3. This chain uses TRBV30 with TRBJ2-3; 10 bases line up with TRBD2. CDR1 and CDR2 from the germline V gene are GTSNPN and SVGIG (reference sequence). The CDR3 is 15 amino acids. The trim removed 1 base at V and 6 bases at J, leaving 7 bases unmatched. CDR3 sequence (DNA): TGTGCCTGGAGTGAACTAGCGGGACTTACGGATACGCAGTATTTT. It codes for CAWSELAGLTDTQYF.

This chain connects TRBV7-6 to TRBJ1-1; possibly TRBD1 for D (6 bases). The CDR3 runs 16 residues. Germline V gene lookup returns CDR1 SGHVS and CDR2 FNYEAQ. V dropped 0 bases and J dropped 3 bases, with 14 bases sitting between them. The CDR3 here is CASSLAGGGSDTEAFF. The CDR3 DNA sequence: TGTGCCAGCAGCTTAGCGGGGGGGGGCTCGGACACTGAAGCTTTCTTT.

Only a few counts were recorded for this clone. The chain is built from TRBV19 and TRBJ1-4; TRBD1 aligns across 7 bases. This CDR3 is built from 15 residues. Germline V lookup: CDR1 LNHDA, CDR2 SQIVND (reference sequence). V shed 9 bases and J 7 bases; nucleotides not matched to a gene: 14. The DNA for the CDR3 is TGTGCCAGCTGGGACAGCGCTACGGGAAGTGAAAAACTGTTTTTT. This gives the protein CASWDSATGSEKLFF.

The CDR3 spells CASRLEVLQGRSHTEAFF. The CDR3 region has the DNA TGTGCAAGTCGCTTAGAAGTACTACAGGGGCGATCTCACACTGAAGCTTTCTTT. The chain has TRBV12-2 and TRBJ1-1; the D call of TRBD1 is as the table states it, not checked on the DNA. TRBV12-2 is designated a pseudogene. The CDR3 has 18 amino acids.

The rearrangement uses TRBV5-1 and TRBJ2-2, with D possibly TRBD2 on 5 matching bases. This CDR3 is built from 13 residues. CDR1 is SGHRS and CDR2 is YFSETQ in the germline V gene. V was clipped by 4 bases and J by 4 bases, with 8 bases between them. The CDR3 loop reads CASSGGLTGELFF. The CDR3, as DNA: TGCGCCAGCAGCGGCGGACTCACCGGGGAGCTGTTTTTT.

This clone was recorded many times. The gene calls are TRBV25-1 and TRBJ1-2; no firm D call. The V and J ends lost 3 bases and 4 bases respectively, with 6 bases between them. Germline loops: CDR1 MGHDK, CDR2 SYGVNS. This CDR3 has 12 residues. The CDR3 reads CASSDGFYGYTF. In DNA, the CDR3 is TGTGCCAGCAGTGACGGCTTCTATGGCTACACCTTC.

The chain combines TRBV6-9 with TRBJ1-4; D unresolved. Germline lookup yields CDR1 MNHGY and CDR2 SVAAGI. Trimming took 3 bases from V and 7 from J, leaving 12 bases between them. The length of the CDR3 is 14 residues. Here the CDR3 DNA reads TGTGCCAGCAGTTACTCTGAGGGTAGTGAAAAACTGTTTTTT. Translating gives CASSYSEGSEKLFF.

This chain links TRBV5-1 with TRBJ1-1, with no clear D. With 0 bases removed from V and 1 base from J, the gap between germline ends came to 10 bases. Germline-derived CDR1 and CDR2 are SGHRS and YFSETQ. CDR3 length equals 15 residues. CDR3 protein: CASSLEVGQNTEAFF. CDR3 in DNA: TGCGCCAGCAGCTTGGAGGTTGGGCAGAACACTGAAGCTTTCTTT.

The J gene is TRBJ1-2, the V gene TRBV25-1, with 7 bases lining up with TRBD1. CDR3 length: 16 residues. V gave up 0 bases and J gave up 6 bases; unmatched junction bases: 10. From germline, CDR1 is MGHDK and CDR2 SYGVNS. The DNA of the CDR3 is TGTGCCAGCAGTGAATATATGAGACAGGGATATCATGGCTACACCTTC. Translation: CASSEYMRQGYHGYTF.

This clone has a handful of counts. The genes are TRBV7-3 and TRBJ1-1; D is undetermined. The CDR3 loop spans 13 amino acids. Germline V CDR1 and CDR2: SGHTA, FQGTGA. Trimming shortened V by 3 bases and J by 4 bases, and 9 bases separated the two germline ends. CDR3 loop: CASSLHLGTEAFF. DNA of the CDR3: TGTGCCAGCAGCTTGCATCTCGGCACTGAAGCTTTCTTT.

This chain uses TRBV13 with TRBJ2-7; perhaps TRBD1 as D (5 bases). CDR3 length: 14 residues. V shed 4 bases and J shed 4 bases, with 14 bases lying between them. CDR1 is PRHDT, CDR2 FYEKMQ, per germline (reference sequence). The CDR3 bases are TGTGCCAGCAGCTACACAGGCCGTGGGTACGAGCAGTACTTC. Amino acids: CASSYTGRGYEQYF. The whole variable domain, filled in from reference TRBV13 and TRBJ2-7, reads AAGVIQSPRHLIKEKRETATLKCYPIPRHDTVYWYQQGPGQDPQFLISFYEKMQSDKGSIPDRFSAQQFSDYHSELNMSSLELGDSALYFCASSYTGRGYEQYFGPGTRLTVT.